These T cell receptor beta chains were read from a single sample in a study of control samples from healthy donors and cancer patients. Some clones are missing from TCRdb's copy, which holds only in-frame ones; the method was immunoSEQ multiplex PCR. The table includes about 84,000 clones, 65% to 90% detected once. Sequences were obtained from PBMCs. Receptors were obtained from a man aged 55 to 69 with head and neck cancer. The CDR3 runs from the conserved cysteine through the conserved F or W. A D gene is named only where the DNA matches it firmly.

v_call	j_call	d_call	cdr3_aa
TRBV18	TRBJ2-5	TRBD1	CASSPLDRVETQYF
TRBV5-5	TRBJ2-7	.	CASSPRGDSYEQYF
TRBV27	TRBJ2-7	TRBD1	CASSPKTGTYEQYF
TRBV11-2	TRBJ2-7	.	CASSPHRFAYEQYF
TRBV5-1	TRBJ2-2	.	CASSLGQNTGELFF
TRBV24-1	TRBJ2-3	.	CATSDWEGASTDTQYF
TRBV5-4	TRBJ1-4	.	CASSLNYNEKLFF
TRBV2	TRBJ2-1	TRBD2	CASSASGTYNEQFF
TRBV2	TRBJ1-5	.	CASSPGPSNQPQHF
TRBV5-6	TRBJ2-5	TRBD2	CASSLVGGRVLETQYF
TRBV11-2	TRBJ2-5	TRBD2	CASSLNLAGDGETQYF
TRBV6-5	TRBJ1-3	TRBD1	CASSPTGDSGNTIYF
TRBV28	TRBJ2-7	TRBD2	CASSPGTSDYF
TRBV2	TRBJ1-1	.	CASSGSPQRAFF
TRBV28	TRBJ1-1	.	CASTPPETAGQNTEAFF
TRBV18	TRBJ2-1	.	CASSPVVGEQFF
TRBV10-3	TRBJ1-2	TRBD1	CAISETGTAAGGYTF
TRBV5-1	TRBJ2-1	.	CASSTSGGSYNEQFF
TRBV5-1	TRBJ1-1	TRBD1	CASSPPGGANTEAFF
TRBV12-3/TRBV12-4	TRBJ1-1	.	CASSFENTEAFF
TRBV5-1	TRBJ1-4	TRBD1	CASSYAPGQGVSNEKLFF
TRBV5-1	TRBJ2-7	.	CASSLGWRVLGSSYEQYF
TRBV15	TRBJ2-3	.	CATSNPAASTDTQYF
TRBV7-4	TRBJ2-5	TRBD2	CASSPTGPGLAGGGETQYF
TRBV5-6	TRBJ2-1	.	CASSFTHPHNEQFF
TRBV28	TRBJ1-4	.	CASSSEGLTDEKLFF
TRBV30	TRBJ1-2	TRBD1	CAWSVRGHGYGYTF
TRBV7-9	TRBJ2-2	.	CASRTKGSGGTGELFF
TRBV28	TRBJ2-5	TRBD1	CASSFSGTAQETQYF
TRBV7-2	TRBJ2-5	.	CASSSGGRETQYF
TRBV6-5	TRBJ2-7	TRBD2	CASSYSLAGAYEQYF
TRBV4-1	TRBJ1-2	.	CASSQGTYGYTF
TRBV29-1	TRBJ1-5	TRBD1	CSARGQGGQPQHF
TRBV4-1	TRBJ2-7	.	CASSQDPVGHTTYEQYF
TRBV27	TRBJ2-7	TRBD2	CASRREGRGEQYF
TRBV9	TRBJ2-7	.	CASSPWDGSYEQYF
TRBV5-1	TRBJ2-7	.	CASSLVGTFSSYEQYF
TRBV7-2	TRBJ1-2	.	CASSSGARYGYTF
TRBV11-2	TRBJ2-3	TRBD2	CASSLGLAGSTDTQYF
TRBV5-8	TRBJ2-3	.	CASSLSPGVDTQYF
TRBV29-1	TRBJ2-1	TRBD1	CSVTTRDRGTYNEQFF
TRBV10-3	TRBJ2-1	TRBD1	CAISGRQGAPLRQFF